The 11 T cell receptor beta chains presented below share a single source sample, sequenced in a study of control samples from healthy donors and cancer patients. Using immunoSEQ multiplex PCR, the repertoire was profiled, and TCRdb retains in-frame clones only, with some absent. Of about 100,000 clones listed, about 88% were seen once; the top ten hold more than 15%. The sample comprised blood. These receptors were collected from a woman aged 50 to 60 in good health.

This CDR3 reads CASSRRGPSNYEQYF. Written as DNA, the CDR3 is TGTGCCAGCAGCCGCCGGGGGCCATCGAACTACGAGCAGTACTTC. The chain uses TRBV11-1 and TRBJ2-7; D might be TRBD1 or TRBD2, each matching 6 bases. Trimming removed 5 bases from V and 3 bases from J, with 17 bases in between. The CDR3 sequence is 15 residues long. Germline assignment: CDR1 SGHAT and CDR2 FQDESV (reference sequence).

This clone was observed a few times. This sequence joins TRBV6-4 and TRBJ2-2; D is unclear. V was shortened by 3 bases and J by 4 bases, with 9 bases between the two germline ends. The CDR3 runs to 14 residues. In germline, CDR1 is MRHNA, CDR2 SNTAGT. This CDR3 is CASSDTYSTGELFF. Written as DNA, the CDR3 is TGTGCCAGCAGTGATACCTATTCCACCGGGGAGCTGTTTTTT.

The chain couples TRBV7-2 to TRBJ2-7; TRBD2 agrees at 10 bases. V gave up 5 bases and J gave up 6 bases; unmatched junction bases: 4. CDR3 length: 13 amino acids. Germline-derived CDR1 and CDR2 are SGHTA and FQGNSA. The CDR3 sequence is CASSVRLAGEQYV. CDR3 nucleotide sequence: TGTGCCAGCAGCGTACGACTAGCGGGCGAGCAGTACGTC.

This clone showed up just a few times. This sequence joins TRBV4-3 and TRBJ1-2; D is uncertain. Trimming took 0 bases from V and 3 from J, leaving 11 bases between them. This CDR3 is built from 15 residues. CDR1 is LGHNA, CDR2 YSLEER, per germline. CDR3 DNA: TGCGCCAGCAGCCAAGATCGCTACGGGGACTATGGCTACACCTTC. This encodes CASSQDRYGDYGYTF.

This chain connects TRBV7-9 to TRBJ2-2, with 8 nucleotides matching TRBD2. This CDR3 has 16 residues. CDR1 is SEHNR and CDR2 is FQNEAQ in the germline V gene (reference sequence). Losses at the gene ends were 5 bases for V and 1 base for J; bases not matched to a gene: 6. In DNA form, the CDR3 reads TGTGCCAGCAGCCCAATAGCGGGGAAGAACACCGGGGAGCTGTTTTTT. It codes for CASSPIAGKNTGELFF.

V usage is TRBV5-8 and J usage is TRBJ2-5, with unresolved D. V was shortened by 5 bases and J by 4 bases, with 12 bases between the two germline ends. The germline CDR1 and CDR2 sequences are SGHTS and YDEGEE. The CDR3 sequence is 13 residues long. This chain's CDR3 is CASSWMLGETQYF. In DNA form, the CDR3 reads TGTGCCAGCAGTTGGATGTTGGGAGAGACCCAGTACTTC.

This clone was picked up one time. This chain connects TRBV4-3 to TRBJ2-3; possible D gene TRBD2, 6 bases. The CDR3 is made up of 14 amino acids. The ends were cut back, 5 bases at V and 4 bases at J, with 13 bases in the middle. In germline, CDR1 is LGHNA, CDR2 YSLEER. The CDR3 spells CASSGPGEADTQYF. The CDR3, as DNA: TGCGCCAGCAGCGGGCCGGGAGAGGCAGATACGCAGTATTTT.

The chain links TRBV9 to TRBJ1-6; no clear D. The CDR3 covers 12 residues. The germline gives CDR1 SGDLS, CDR2 YYNGEE. V gave up 0 bases and J gave up 9 bases, with 4 bases separating them. The CDR3 sequence is CASSVVGSPLHF. The DNA of the CDR3 is TGTGCCAGCAGCGTAGTCGGTTCACCCCTCCACTTT.

The chain joins TRBV6-5 to TRBJ1-1; no definite D call. The CDR3 loop spans 13 amino acids. With 2 bases removed from V and 8 bases from J, the gap between germline ends came to 12 bases. Germline V gene lookup returns CDR1 MNHEY and CDR2 SVGAGI. CDR3 bases: TGTGCCAGCAGTTACCTGTCGGGGTGGGAAGCTTTCTTT. Its translation: CASSYLSGWEAFF.

This chain connects TRBV7-8 to TRBJ1-4; 7 nucleotides match TRBD1. The trim removed 8 bases at V and 4 bases at J, leaving 4 bases unmatched. This CDR3 spans 13 amino acids. Germline assignment: CDR1 SGHVS and CDR2 FQNEAQ. This CDR3 reads CASRTGLNEKLFF. CDR3 in DNA: TGTGCCAGCCGGACAGGCCTTAATGAAAAACTGTTTTTT.

The chain employs TRBV9 and TRBJ2-1; maybe TRBD2 (5 bases). CDR3 size: 14 residues. Germline V gives CDR1 SGDLS, CDR2 YYNGEE. Trimming pared 5 bases from V and 1 base from J, leaving 10 bases between. The CDR3 reads CASRLVGSYNEQFF. DNA for the CDR3: TGTGCCAGCAGACTAGTAGGGTCCTACAATGAGCAGTTCTTC.